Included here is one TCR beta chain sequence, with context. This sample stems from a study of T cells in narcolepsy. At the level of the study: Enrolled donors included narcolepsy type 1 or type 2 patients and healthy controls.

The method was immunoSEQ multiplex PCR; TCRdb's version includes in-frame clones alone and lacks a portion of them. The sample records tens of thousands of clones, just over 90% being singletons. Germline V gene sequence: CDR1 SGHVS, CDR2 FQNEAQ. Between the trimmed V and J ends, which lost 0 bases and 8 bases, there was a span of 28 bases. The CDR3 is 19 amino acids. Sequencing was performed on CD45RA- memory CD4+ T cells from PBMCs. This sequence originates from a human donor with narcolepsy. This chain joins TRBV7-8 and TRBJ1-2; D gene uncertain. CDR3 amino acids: CASSLALFTMVGGSGGYTF. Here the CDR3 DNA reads TGTGCCAGCAGCTTAGCCCTCTTCACAATGGTCGGAGGATCTGGGGGCTACACCTTC.